Presented here are 2 T cell receptor beta chains from one specimen sequenced in a study of monozygotic twins with cystic fibrosis. Generated by immunoSEQ multiplex PCR, the TCRdb table keeps only in-frame clones and is missing some. The data show over 14,000 clones, with 80% to 90% seen just once and 0.85% to 1.2% held by the top ten. The sequenced sample consisted of blood. Receptor source: a boy between 5 and 17 years old with cystic fibrosis.

The V call is TRBV5-1, the J call TRBJ1-4; 10 bases fit TRBD1. CDR1 and CDR2 (germline): SGHRS, YFSETQ. The ends lost 4 bases at V and 0 bases at J; junction bases unmatched: 6. The CDR3 is made up of 17 amino acids. The CDR3 is CASSPRDRGATNEKLFF. The CDR3 coding sequence is TGCGCCAGCAGCCCCCGGGACAGGGGTGCAACTAATGAAAAACTGTTTTTT.

This chain uses TRBV30 with TRBJ1-2; D remains unclear. In germline, CDR1 is GTSNPN, CDR2 SVGIG (reference sequence). The CDR3 has 12 amino acids. Deletions cut 0 bases from V and 7 bases from J, with 9 bases between. The CDR3 loop reads CAWSVPGGGYTF. CDR3 bases: TGTGCCTGGAGTGTACCGGGAGGTGGCTACACCTTC. Based on the CDR3 plus reference TRBV30 and TRBJ1-2, the full variable domain is SQTIHQWPATLVQPVGSPLSLECTVEGTSNPNLYWYRQAAGRGLQLLFYSVGIGQISSEVPQNLSASRPQDRQFILSSKKLLLSDSGFYLCAWSVPGGGYTFGSGTRLTVV.